A single sample gave rise to the 16 T cell receptor beta chains below, sequenced in a study of cytomegalovirus exposure and HLA in healthy donors. PCR used 60 Vbeta primers and 13 Jbeta primers. Libraries were prepared by immunoSEQ multiplex PCR; TCRdb keeps only in-frame clonotypes and omits some of them. The sample has over 150,000 clones, 82% seen once; the top ten hold about 1.6%. Sequenced material: PBMCs. The receptors stem from a girl between 10 and 17 years old in good health and CMV-seropositive.

This chain uses TRBV7-3 with TRBJ2-1; possible D gene TRBD2, 5 bases. Germline V gene sequence: CDR1 SGHTA, CDR2 FQGTGA. The CDR3 sequence is 14 residues long. V shed 5 bases and J shed 6 bases, with 14 bases lying between them. This CDR3 reads CASSESGRRNEQFF. CDR3 in DNA: TGTGCCAGCAGCGAGTCGGGGAGACGCAATGAGCAGTTCTTC. Looking up the rest from reference TRBV7-3 and TRBJ2-1 gives the full variable domain: GAGVSQTPSNKVTEKGKYVELRCDPISGHTALYWYRQSLGQGPEFLIYFQGTGAADDSGLPNDRFFAVRPEGSVSTLKIQRTERGDSAVYLCASSESGRRNEQFFGPGTRLTVL.

The rearrangement uses TRBV29-1 and TRBJ2-3; D is unclear. Germline V gives CDR1 SQVTM, CDR2 ANQGSEA. With 4 bases removed from V and 1 base from J, the gap between germline ends came to 6 bases. The CDR3 sequence is 12 residues long. The CDR3 sequence is CSVVRGTDTQYF. The CDR3 DNA follows: TGCAGCGTTGTTCGGGGCACAGATACGCAGTATTTT.

This rearrangement joins TRBV5-4 to TRBJ1-1, with D uncertain. Trimming cost V 7 bases and J 0 bases, with 4 bases left between them. This CDR3 spans 11 amino acids. Germline V gene sequence: CDR1 SGHNT, CDR2 YYREEE (reference sequence). CDR3 nucleotides: TGTGCCAGCTCTATGAACACTGAAGCTTTCTTT. Residues: CASSMNTEAFF. The whole variable domain, remainder taken from reference TRBV5-4 and TRBJ1-1, is ETGVTQSPTHLIKTRGQQVTLRCSSQSGHNTVSWYQQALGQGPQFIFQYYREEENGRGNFPPRFSGLQFPNYSSELNVNALELDDSALYLCASSMNTEAFFGQGTRLTVV.

The V call is TRBV7-9, the J call TRBJ2-7; D is possibly TRBD2 (5 bases). The V gene's germline CDR1 is SEHNR and CDR2 FQNEAQ (reference sequence). V lost 6 bases and J 3 bases, leaving 15 bases between the germline ends. There are 14 residues in the CDR3. The CDR3 protein is CASRPSARGYEQYF. DNA for the CDR3: TGTGCCAGCAGACCAAGTGCACGGGGCTACGAGCAGTACTTC.

A remark on this clone: One junction end does not reproduce the germline sequence, and a read error may be involved. The chain has TRBV7-7 and TRBJ2-1, with TRBD1 matching over 8 bases. From germline, CDR1 is SSHAT and CDR2 FNYEAQ (reference sequence). The CDR3 consists of 13 residues. CDR3 in amino acids: CASSLDTGGEQFF. CDR3 sequence (DNA): TGTGCTAGCAGCTTAGATACAGGGGGTGAGCAGTTCTTC.

The V and J genes are TRBV12-5 and TRBJ2-3; TRBD2 is a possible D gene (5 bases). The V gene's germline CDR1 is LGHNT and CDR2 FRNRAP. Trimming removed 3 bases from V and 1 base from J, with 8 bases in between. This CDR3 has 14 residues. As DNA, the CDR3 is TGTGCTAGTGGTTTAGAGGGTCGCACAGATACGCAGTATTTT. This sequence encodes CASGLEGRTDTQYF.

This sequence joins TRBV13 and TRBJ2-2; 8 bases map to TRBD1. Germline CDR1 and CDR2: PRHDT and FYEKMQ (reference sequence). V shed 5 bases and J 4 bases; nucleotides not matched to a gene: 6. The CDR3 loop spans 15 amino acids. CDR3 DNA: TGTGCCAGCAGCGCAGGGGGCAAAGTCACCGGGGAGCTGTTTTTT. Encoded protein: CASSAGGKVTGELFF.

The chain links TRBV5-5 to TRBJ1-5; D unresolved. The germline V and J ends were trimmed by 3 bases and 9 bases, with 16 bases remaining between them. There are 14 residues in the CDR3. The germline CDR1 and CDR2 sequences are SGHKS and YYEKEE (reference sequence). This CDR3 is CASSSQQTSVPQHF. The CDR3 bases are TGTGCCAGCAGCTCTCAACAAACAAGCGTGCCCCAGCATTTT.

The V and J genes are TRBV30 and TRBJ2-3; a weak D match, TRBD2 (5 bases). Germline V gene lookup returns CDR1 GTSNPN and CDR2 SVGIG (reference sequence). The CDR3 has 15 amino acids. V lost 0 bases, J lost 0 bases, and 10 bases lay in between. CDR3 coding DNA: TGTGCCTGGAGTGTAGGGTCTAGCAGCACAGATACGCAGTATTTT. It specifies CAWSVGSSSTDTQYF.

A few counts support this clone. This chain joins TRBV11-2 and TRBJ2-7; 13 nucleotides match TRBD2. This CDR3 has 16 amino acids. Germline V gene lookup returns CDR1 SGHAT and CDR2 FQNNGV. Trimming took 5 bases from V and 1 from J; bases not matched to a gene: 5. DNA for the CDR3: TGTGCCAGCAGCCGCCTGACTAGCGGGAGGTCCTACGAGCAGTACTTC. Its protein is CASSRLTSGRSYEQYF.

This clone was detected a few times. V is TRBV27 and J is TRBJ2-1; D is unclear. The CDR3 is 13 amino acids. V lost 2 bases and J lost 4, with 6 bases in between. Germline V lookup: CDR1 MNHEY, CDR2 SMNVEV (reference sequence). The CDR3 loop is CASSLKQYNEQFF. CDR3 DNA: TGTGCCAGCAGTTTAAAACAATACAATGAGCAGTTCTTC.

The V and J genes are TRBV28 and TRBJ2-2; TRBD2 matches at 13 bases. The CDR3 contains 21 residues. The ends lost 0 bases at V and 0 bases at J; junction bases unmatched: 10. Germline-derived CDR1 and CDR2 are MDHEN and SYDVKM. The chain's CDR3 is CASSLWGTSGGATANTGELFF. CDR3 DNA sequence: TGTGCCAGCAGTTTATGGGGCACTAGCGGGGGGGCCACTGCGAACACCGGGGAGCTGTTTTTT.

This chain connects TRBV2 to TRBJ2-6, with 10 bases matching TRBD1. Germline CDR1 and CDR2: SNHLY and FYNNEI. Unmatched junction bases numbered 10, after V lost 7 bases and J lost 1 base. This CDR3 is built from 18 residues. CDR3: CASTTGQGLPSGANVLTF. The CDR3, as DNA: TGTGCCAGCACCACGGGACAGGGGCTTCCGTCTGGGGCCAACGTCCTGACTTTC.

The chain has TRBV6-5 and TRBJ1-1; D not resolved. The CDR3 is 13 residues long. V lost 5 bases to trimming and J lost 8 bases, with 15 bases between them. Germline values: CDR1 MNHEY, CDR2 SVGAGI. CDR3 protein: CASSTPLAPEAFF. The DNA of the CDR3 is TGTGCCAGCAGTACCCCCTTGGCCCCAGAAGCTTTCTTT.

The V and J genes are TRBV10-3 and TRBJ2-7; D gene ambiguous. This CDR3 has 11 residues. Between the trimmed V and J ends, which lost 4 bases and 5 bases, there was a span of 6 bases. Germline-derived CDR1 and CDR2 are ENHRY and SYGVKD. This CDR3 is CAISVRDEQYF. The CDR3 nucleotides are TGTGCCATCAGTGTTCGGGACGAGCAGTACTTC.

The chain couples TRBV4-2 to TRBJ2-5, with D perhaps matching TRBD1 (5 bases). The CDR3 spans 15 residues. The V gene lost 0 bases and the J gene lost 5 bases, with 13 bases spanning the gap. Looked up from germline, CDR1 is LGHNA and CDR2 is YNFKEQ. CDR3 in DNA: TGTGCCAGCAGCCAAGACTCAGGGTGGCACGAGACCCAGTACTTC. It yields the protein CASSQDSGWHETQYF.